This T cell receptor (beta chain) was found in a study of response to subunit inactivated influenza vaccine. TCRdb fed the RT-PCR reads into MiXCR, producing one record per CDR3 protein. The sample includes hundreds of thousands of distinct CDR3 sequences, about 15% seen only once; the top ten take around 6.5%. The trim removed 1 base at V and 3 bases at J, leaving 2 bases unmatched. CDR1 and CDR2 from the germline V gene are DFQATT and SNEGSKA (reference sequence). This CDR3 contains 14 residues. Study-wide findings and caveats: New T cells are recruited in small numbers by each seasonal influenza vaccination, according to the authors' suggestion.

This clonotype appeared a few times. The antigen remains unidentified. This chain uses TRBV20-1 with TRBJ2-7, with TRBD2 identical over 11 bases. This sequence was found in a man between 45 and 60 years old who received an inactivated influenza vaccine. The source material was PBMCs from blood, sampled 14 to 15 days before vaccination. The CDR3 region is CSARGLAGIYEQYF. As DNA, the CDR3 is TGCAGTGCTAGAGGACTAGCGGGAATCTACGAGCAGTACTTC.